The TCR beta chain under discussion was sequenced for a study of T cells in Graves' hyperthyroidism and ophthalmopathy (dated by TCRdb to between 2018 and 2020). Regarding the research as a whole: Peripheral blood samples were taken at initial diagnosis, before any treatment was given. To identify TCR V-J signatures that set the groups apart, the researchers used a discovery cohort of more than 95 patients, made up of 40 to 45 with Graves' ophthalmopathy and 55 to 65 with stable Graves' hyperthyroidism. Prospective prediction of ophthalmopathy was tested in an independent validation cohort consisting of 18 hyperthyroidism patients and about 17 patients who later progressed to ophthalmopathy. The approximately 90 discovery patients were randomly split 7:3 into training and test sets. The study also compared thyroid tissue and blood T-cell repertoires from about six Graves' hyperthyroidism patients. Following sampling, methimazole starting at 30 mg daily was given to hyperthyroidism patients, and high-dose intravenous methylprednisolone was given to ophthalmopathy patients. The paper describes TCR Vbeta CDR3 sequencing of 135 peripheral blood samples, made up of 43 ophthalmopathy patients, 70 to 75 hyperthyroidism patients and about 17 progressor patients. Broader findings and caveats from the paper: Most expanded thyroid clonotypes (frequency above 0.001) were also found in blood, which suggests that blood repertoires may mirror thyroid immune responses. In cross-validation, a model built on a 13 V-J signature told ophthalmopathy apart from stable hyperthyroidism with approximately 91% sensitivity and 81% to 82% specificity, and in testing the same model reached 80%/75%. No statistical method was used to set the sample size in advance, and investigators knew the group allocation. In validation, the model predicted progression to ophthalmopathy with 65% to 71% sensitivity and 72% to 75% specificity, a median of approximately 6.5 months before onset.

This clonotype came up many times. The antigen it binds to is not known. No base quality values were provided; no much bigger clone lies one nucleotide off. Amplification of TCR beta CDR3 regions was carried out from RNA transcripts. For the first round of RT-PCR on the TCR CDR3, the HTBI primer set was used together with the Qiagen OneStep RT-PCR kit. Libraries were constructed in a second round of multiplex PCR, after which size selection and purification were carried out. Sequencing of the libraries was done on an Illumina HiSeq2000 using paired-end 100 bp reads. Processing in the source paper ran as follows. Raw data were processed with SOAPnuke, discarding reads with adapters, uncalled bases, mean Phred below 15, or no exact constant-primer or identifier match. High-quality paired reads were merged using COPE v1.2.5, and each unique nucleotide sequence was defined as a clonotype. Clonotypes were aligned to IMGT TRBV, TRBD and TRBJ reference segments using MiTCR v1.1. The analysis was restricted to V-J combinations with a frequency above 0.0001, which together covered 98% to 99.2% of the repertoires. A TCS score was defined as the ratio between F50 (clonal expansion) and ExV (chaos), using BLOSUM62-based TCRdist between CDR3 peptides within each V-J. Welch's t-statistics and random forest reduced 450 to 600 V-J features to 10 to 15, which were used in a naive Bayes classifier (R e1071). TCRdb handled the public reads itself, with Q25 trimming in fastp and clone calling in MiXCR, and kept productive beta chains. When rows share a CDR3 protein, they turn into one entry using the most common DNA and genes. TCRdb's processing, not the authors' own work, is the source of the V and J calls. For this sample there are hundreds of thousands of distinct CDR3 sequences; just under 20% appear just once. The top ten constitute around 50% of the sample.

Moderately to severely active disease, a Clinical Activity Score of at least 3, a NOSPECS grade of at least 4, and a duration under 3 months were present in ophthalmopathy patients. The study excluded patients with uncontrolled infections, other autoimmune diseases, pregnancy or lactation. Diagnoses were based on clinical symptoms, serum thyroxine and TRAb, thyroid ultrasound and orbital computed tomography. PBMCs were isolated from around 10 ml of fresh peripheral blood by Ficoll-Paque density gradient centrifugation. Total RNA was extracted using Trizol reagent, and RNA quality was assessed on an Agilent 2100 Bioanalyzer. Via the germline V gene, CDR1 is SGHAT and CDR2 FQNNGV. The CDR3 runs 15 amino acids, cysteine and phenylalanine included. The sequence is cut down to CDR3 DNA, 45 bases in frame from base 1. The germline ends are 11 bases apart after V is trimmed by 5 bases and J by 0 bases.

The receptor's source is a man aged 35-49 years with Graves' ophthalmopathy. The sample taken for sequencing was blood. In this chain, TRBV11-2 is recombined with TRBJ2-4; the D gene is unclear. The CDR3 has the sequence CASSPSGRAKNIQYF. The DNA sequence is given as TGTGCCAGCAGCCCCTCCGGCAGAGCCAAAAACATTCAGTACTTC.